Below, one T cell receptor beta chain is given with its context. Method: immunoSEQ multiplex PCR; TCRdb's copy keeps in-frame clones and lacks some. The data show hundreds of thousands of clones, with 88% seen just once and roughly 6.7% held by the top ten. V shed 3 bases and J shed 3 bases, with 16 bases lying between them. This CDR3 contains 16 residues. Germline-derived CDR1 and CDR2 are MDHEN and SYDVKM. The data belong to a study of blood T cell repertoires in COVID-19. Study summary: The United States, Italy and Spain supplied acute and convalescent COVID-19 samples. PBMCs, B-cell-depleted T cells, or T cells provided the cDNA or gDNA that made up the material.

In Seattle, patients joined the study during active infection and were tracked longitudinally. J is TRBJ2-3 and V is TRBV28, with TRBD2 as a possible D gene (7 bases). The TCR was taken from a woman between 25 and 40 years old with COVID-19, enrolled during active disease. Sequenced material: peripheral blood. CDR3 DNA: TGTGCCAGCAGTTTCGGCTGGGGGGGCCGGACAGATACGCAGTATTTT. This codes for CASSFGWGGRTDTQYF.